Presented here are 7 T cell receptor beta chains from one specimen sequenced in a study of blood T cell repertoires in COVID-19. Sequenced by immunoSEQ multiplex PCR; TCRdb stores in-frame clones only, minus some. In the table there are a few hundred thousand clones, 80% to 90% of which are singletons. Sequenced: PBMCs or T cells enriched from blood (not recorded which). Every receptor here comes from a man aged 18 to 29 who had recovered from COVID-19.

V gene TRBV6-5 combines with J gene TRBJ1-4; D unclear. Per germline, CDR1 MNHEY and CDR2 SVGAGI. CDR3 size: 15 residues. The V end was cut by 5 bases, the J end by 0 bases, with 10 bases between. Written as DNA, the CDR3 is TGTGCCAGCAGTCACCCAGTTGCAACTAATGAAAAACTGTTTTTT. Its protein is CASSHPVATNEKLFF.

The V and J genes are TRBV5-1 and TRBJ2-7; 14 nucleotides match TRBD2. V dropped 1 base and J dropped 1; count of bases not matched to a gene: 4. The germline V gene encodes CDR1 SGHRS and CDR2 YFSETQ. CDR3 length: 17 residues. CDR3 protein: CASSLTRLAGGSYEQYF. The DNA of the CDR3 is TGCGCCAGCAGCTTGACCCGACTAGCGGGAGGGTCCTACGAGCAGTACTTC.

This clone was seen just once. This rearrangement joins TRBV2 to TRBJ1-2; D may be TRBD1 (5 bases). V was shortened by 6 bases and J by 8 bases, with 19 bases between the two germline ends. The germline CDR1 and CDR2 sequences are SNHLY and FYNNEI. This CDR3 comprises 14 residues. CDR3 loop: CASSYTLDGGGYTF. The DNA for the CDR3 is TGTGCCAGCAGCTATACCCTGGACGGGGGGGGCTACACCTTC. Complete variable domain (other parts from reference TRBV2 and TRBJ1-2): EPEVTQTPSHQVTQMGQEVILRCVPISNHLYFYWYRQILGQKVEFLVSFYNNEISEKSEIFDDQFSVERPDGSNFTLKIRSTKLEDSAMYFCASSYTLDGGGYTFGSGTRLTVV.

The gene calls are TRBV7-3 and TRBJ2-1; 7 bases are shared with TRBD1. Germline assignment: CDR1 SGHTA and CDR2 FQGTGA. This CDR3 comprises 14 residues. V was pared by 2 bases and J by 7 bases, with 5 bases of the junction left unmatched. The DNA of the CDR3 is TGTGCCAGCAGCTTACTGGTCAGGGGGAATGAGCAGTTCTTC. Its protein is CASSLLVRGNEQFF.

The chain is built from TRBV3-1 (or the pseudogene TRBV3-2) and TRBJ1-2, with 8 bases aligning to TRBD1. Trimming cost V 4 bases and J 8 bases; bases outside gene matches: 12. The germline CDR1 and CDR2 sequences are LGHDT and YNNKEL (reference sequence). This CDR3 region has 15 residues. The DNA for the CDR3 is TGTGCCAGCAGCCCTCAGGGGGCCGTTCTTTGGGGCTACACCTTC. The encoded protein is CASSPQGAVLWGYTF.

This chain connects TRBV3-1 (or the pseudogene TRBV3-2) to TRBJ1-2; maybe TRBD1 (5 bases). Per germline, CDR1 LGHDT and CDR2 YNNKEL (reference sequence). Deletions cut 0 bases from V and 4 bases from J, with 12 bases between. The CDR3 runs to 15 residues. The CDR3 protein is CASSQDQGFSYGYTF. CDR3 DNA: TGTGCCAGCAGCCAAGATCAGGGCTTTAGCTATGGCTACACCTTC.

The table lists this clone with a few counts. J is TRBJ2-5 and V is TRBV2, with 9 bases fitting TRBD2. The CDR3 consists of 15 residues. J was trimmed by 5 bases and V by 5 bases; bases with no gene match: 9. Germline values: CDR1 SNHLY, CDR2 FYNNEI. The CDR3 region has the DNA TGTGCCAGCAGTTGGTTAGCGGGAGCCGGGGAGACCCAGTACTTC. Translated: CASSWLAGAGETQYF.